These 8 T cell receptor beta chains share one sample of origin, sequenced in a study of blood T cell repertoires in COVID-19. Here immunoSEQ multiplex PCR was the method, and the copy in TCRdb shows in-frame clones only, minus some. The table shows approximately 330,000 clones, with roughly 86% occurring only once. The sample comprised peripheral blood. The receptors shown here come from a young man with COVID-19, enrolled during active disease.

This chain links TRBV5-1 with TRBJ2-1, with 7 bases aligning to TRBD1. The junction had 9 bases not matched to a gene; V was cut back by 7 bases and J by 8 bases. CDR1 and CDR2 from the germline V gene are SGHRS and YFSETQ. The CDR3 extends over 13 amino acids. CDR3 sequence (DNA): TGCGCCAGCCAGTACCAGGGGGTGGATGAGCAGTTCTTC. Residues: CASQYQGVDEQFF.

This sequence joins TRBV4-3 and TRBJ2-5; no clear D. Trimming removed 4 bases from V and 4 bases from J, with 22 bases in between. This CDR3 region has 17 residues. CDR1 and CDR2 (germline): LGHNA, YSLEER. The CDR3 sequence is CASSPHLKLADIETQYF. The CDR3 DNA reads TGCGCCAGCAGCCCTCACCTCAAGTTGGCAGACATAGAGACCCAGTACTTC.

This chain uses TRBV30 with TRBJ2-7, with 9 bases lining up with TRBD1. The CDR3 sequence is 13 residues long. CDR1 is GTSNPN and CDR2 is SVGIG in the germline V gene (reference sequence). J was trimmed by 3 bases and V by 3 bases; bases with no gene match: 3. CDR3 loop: CAWSWGQGYEQYF. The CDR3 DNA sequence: TGTGCCTGGAGCTGGGGACAGGGCTACGAGCAGTACTTC.

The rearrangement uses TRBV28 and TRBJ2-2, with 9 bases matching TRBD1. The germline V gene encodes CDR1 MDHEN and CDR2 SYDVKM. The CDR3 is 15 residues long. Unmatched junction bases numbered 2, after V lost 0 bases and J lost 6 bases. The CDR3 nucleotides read TGTGCCAGCAGTTTATGGGGGACAGGGCCCGGGGAGCTGTTTTTT. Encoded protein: CASSLWGTGPGELFF.

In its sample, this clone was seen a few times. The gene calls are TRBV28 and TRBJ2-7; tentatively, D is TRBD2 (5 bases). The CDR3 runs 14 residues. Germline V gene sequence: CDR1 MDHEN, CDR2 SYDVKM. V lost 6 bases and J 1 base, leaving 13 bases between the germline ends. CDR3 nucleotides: TGTGCCAGCAGCCGACCGGGGAGTTCCTACGAGCAGTACTTC. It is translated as CASSRPGSSYEQYF.

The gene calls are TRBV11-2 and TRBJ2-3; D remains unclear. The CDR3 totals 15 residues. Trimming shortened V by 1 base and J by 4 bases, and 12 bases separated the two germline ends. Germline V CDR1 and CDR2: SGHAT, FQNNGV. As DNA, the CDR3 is TGTGCCAGCAGCTTAGTGTCAGCGCCGCCAGATACGCAGTATTTT. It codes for CASSLVSAPPDTQYF.

The CDR3 reads CASSGHGGRAAETQYF. DNA for the CDR3: TGTGCCAGCAGTGGCCATGGTGGGAGGGCCGCGGAGACCCAGTACTTC. The V and J genes are TRBV6-2 or TRBV6-3 and TRBJ2-5, with 7 positions matching TRBD2. Germline V gene sequence: CDR1 MNHEY, CDR2 SVGEGT. V lost 5 bases and J lost 5; bases outside the gene matches: 14. CDR3 length equals 16 residues.

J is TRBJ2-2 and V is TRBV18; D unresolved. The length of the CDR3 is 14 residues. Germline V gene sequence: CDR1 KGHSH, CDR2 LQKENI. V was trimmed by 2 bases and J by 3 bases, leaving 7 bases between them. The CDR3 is CASSPDSYTGELFF. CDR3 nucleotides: TGTGCCAGCTCACCAGACTCTTACACCGGGGAGCTGTTTTTT.